These 10 T cell receptor beta chains were sequenced from one sample in a study of human T cells and chemical hapten exposure. One entry per CDR3 protein results from TCRdb running MiXCR on the RACE reads. Seen here are some 38,000 distinct CDR3 sequences, 6.5% to 8% observed once, and the top ten hold 1.3%. Sample time point: pre-sensitization, week 0. The treatment is: therapeutic diphenylcyclopropenone sensitization with weekly scalp DPC. The sequencing here drew on whole blood, taken in connection with sensitization to the hapten diphenylcyclopropenone (DPC). These receptors all come from a woman in her forties or fifties with alopecia areata. Some clones in this sample may be carry-over from other donors' samples.

The sample holds many counts of this clonotype. The chain links TRBV7-9 to TRBJ2-1; D unclear. V lost 0 bases to trimming and J lost 0 bases, with 6 bases between them. Germline values: CDR1 SEHNR, CDR2 FQNEAQ (reference sequence). The CDR3 has 15 residues. As DNA, the CDR3 is TGTGCCAGCAGCTTAGCAGACCTCTCCTACAATGAGCAGTTCTTC. This sequence encodes CASSLADLSYNEQFF.

This clonotype appeared many times. J is TRBJ2-2 and V is TRBV12-3 or TRBV12-4, with 9 bases matching TRBD1. The V and J ends lost 6 bases and 6 bases, in that order; junction bases with no gene match: 8. The CDR3 covers 15 residues. The CDR3 nucleotides are TGTGCCAGCAGGTCCGGACAGGGGAGGTCCGGGGAGCTGTTTTTT. Translation: CASRSGQGRSGELFF.

The chain joins TRBV12-3 or TRBV12-4 to TRBJ2-5; D tentatively reads TRBD1 or TRBD2 (5 bases each). Between the trimmed V and J ends, which lost 6 bases and 3 bases, there was a span of 14 bases. The CDR3 loop spans 14 amino acids. The CDR3 DNA follows: TGTGCCAGCAGGGGGGAACGAGTTAAAGAGACCCAGTACTTC. It specifies CASRGERVKETQYF.

Ten or more counts support this clonotype. CDR3 in DNA: TGTGCCAGCAGCCCGATGGGGTCTAGCAAAAATTCACCCCTCCACTTT. It encodes CASSPMGSSKNSPLHF. This chain connects TRBV7-2 to TRBJ1-6; D remains unclear. The V end lost 5 bases, the J end lost 7 bases, and 18 bases lay between the germline ends. Germline loops: CDR1 SGHTA, CDR2 FQGNSA. The CDR3 has 16 amino acids.

This clonotype was counted at least ten times. This chain joins TRBV7-2 and TRBJ1-1; weak D call: TRBD1 (5 bases). Deletions cut 1 base from V and 10 bases from J, with 19 bases between. This CDR3 comprises 15 residues. Germline assignment: CDR1 SGHTA and CDR2 FQGNSA. CDR3 coding DNA: TGTGCCAGCAGCTTAGAATCGCAGGGTATACCTTTAGCTTTCTTT. Translating gives CASSLESQGIPLAFF.

This clonotype was detected ten times or more. V is TRBV30 and J is TRBJ2-1; no firm D call. V gave up 3 bases and J gave up 7 bases, with 7 bases separating them. The germline V gene has CDR1 GTSNPN and CDR2 SVGIG (reference sequence). The length of the CDR3 is 11 residues. DNA for the CDR3: TGTGCCTGGAGGATATCGAATGAGCAGTTCTTC. Translation: CAWRISNEQFF. The full variable domain, rest sourced from reference TRBV30 and TRBJ2-1, is SQTIHQWPATLVQPVGSPLSLECTVEGTSNPNLYWYRQAAGRGLQLLFYSVGIGQISSEVPQNLSASRPQDRQFILSSKKLLLSDSGFYLCAWRISNEQFFGPGTRLTVL.

The chain has TRBV29-1 and TRBJ2-7; the D is unclear. CDR1 is SQVTM, CDR2 ANQGSEA, per germline. This CDR3 has 12 residues. The ends were cut back, 6 bases at V and 0 bases at J, with 9 bases in the middle. The DNA for the CDR3 is TGCAGCGTCCGTTGGACCTCCTACGAGCAGTACTTC. This sequence encodes CSVRWTSYEQYF.

On this clonotype: The junction differs from germline at one of its ends, possibly a read error. The rearrangement uses TRBV6-2 or TRBV6-3 and TRBJ2-1; D unclear. The CDR3 extends over 13 amino acids. CDR1 and CDR2 (germline): MNHEY, SVGEGT. Here the CDR3 DNA reads TGTGCCAGCAGCTGGACCCAGTACAATGAGCGGTTCTTC. Its translation is CASSWTQYNERFF.

This clonotype appeared many times. This sequence joins TRBV29-1 and TRBJ2-5, with TRBD2 matching 10 bases. V shed 5 bases and J 2 bases; nucleotides not matched to a gene: 5. This CDR3 comprises 14 residues. The germline CDR1 and CDR2 sequences are SQVTM and ANQGSEA. The CDR3 nucleotides read TGCAGCGTTCTACGACTAGCGGGTCAAGAGACCCAGTACTTC. It yields the protein CSVLRLAGQETQYF.

This clonotype was recorded at least ten times. V is TRBV6-4 and J is TRBJ2-3; 9 bases align to TRBD2. The CDR3 consists of 15 residues. Trimming took 6 bases from V and 3 from J; bases not matched to a gene: 7. Germline CDR1 is MRHNA and CDR2 is SNTAGT. The CDR3 here is CASSLSGRMTDTQYF. CDR3 nucleotide sequence: TGTGCCAGCAGCCTCAGCGGGAGGATGACAGATACGCAGTATTTT.